The following is a TCR beta chain sequence with its context. The CDR3 is 16 amino acids. V dropped 5 bases and J dropped 3; count of bases not matched to a gene: 13. Germline CDR1 and CDR2: LNHDA and SQIVND (reference sequence). The sample belongs to a study of blood T cell repertoires in COVID-19. TCRdb's table, derived via immunoSEQ multiplex PCR, lists solely in-frame clones and lacks some. Seen here are 100,000 to 150,000 clones, 70% to 90% observed once, and the top ten hold more than 3.5%. The sequencing input was peripheral blood. This TCR derives from a woman aged 55-70 years with acute or convalescent COVID-19. The chain links TRBV19 to TRBJ2-7, with 7 bases lining up with TRBD1. The CDR3 sequence: CASSVGTRGKGYEQYF. CDR3 bases: TGTGCCAGTAGTGTTGGGACCAGGGGGAAAGGCTACGAGCAGTACTTC.